These 19 T cell receptor beta chains were sequenced from one sample in a study of T cells in Graves' hyperthyroidism and ophthalmopathy. RNA transcripts yielded amplified TCR beta CDR3 regions. TCR CDR3 regions were first amplified by RT-PCR with HTBI primers. Each CDR3 protein is one row after TCRdb ran MiXCR on the multiplex PCR reads. The sample contains 750,000 to 900,000 distinct CDR3 sequences, over 35% of which appear only once. Specimen: blood. Receptors originate from a man younger than 35 with Graves' hyperthyroidism.

This clonotype was seen ten or more times. This chain links TRBV10-3 with TRBJ1-1; weak D call: TRBD1 (5 bases). The CDR3 consists of 13 residues. V shed 1 base and J shed 7 bases, with 10 bases lying between them. Germline values: CDR1 ENHRY, CDR2 SYGVKD. CDR3 region: CAISELGVVEAFF. The CDR3, as DNA: TGTGCCATCAGTGAGTTGGGGGTGGTTGAAGCTTTCTTT.

This clonotype was counted only a few times. The rearrangement uses TRBV5-5 and TRBJ2-5; the match to TRBD1 covers 9 bases. J gave up 2 bases and V 4 bases, and 12 bases lay outside the gene matches. This CDR3 has 17 residues. Germline CDR1 SGHKS, CDR2 YYEKEE (reference sequence). The CDR3 DNA reads TGTGCCAGCAGCGGAAGACCGGGACAGGGAGATCAAGAGACCCAGTACTTC. This sequence encodes CASSGRPGQGDQETQYF. The full variable domain, in which reference TRBV5-5 and TRBJ2-5 provide the parts outside the CDR3, is DAGVTQSPTHLIKTRGQQVTLRCSPISGHKSVSWYQQVLGQGPQFIFQYYEKEERGRGNFPDRFSARQFPNYSSELNVNALLLGDSALYLCASSGRPGQGDQETQYFGPGTRLLVL.

This clonotype was counted at least ten times. The V call is TRBV7-2, the J call TRBJ1-5; TRBD1 might be the D (5 bases). This CDR3 is 16 amino acids long. The V end was cut by 1 base, the J end by 1 base, with 11 bases between. Per germline, CDR1 SGHTA and CDR2 FQGNSA. The CDR3 loop is CASSLGSRESNQPQHF. For the CDR3, the DNA is TGTGCCAGCAGCTTAGGAAGCAGGGAAAGCAATCAGCCCCAGCATTTT.

This chain joins TRBV28 and TRBJ1-5; TRBD1 agrees at 9 bases. The germline gives CDR1 MDHEN, CDR2 SYDVKM. V dropped 7 bases and J dropped 5; count of bases not matched to a gene: 6. This CDR3 comprises 14 residues. The CDR3 bases are TGTGCCAGCACTGGGACAGGGAAACATCAGCCCCAGCATTTT. Translating it yields CASTGTGKHQPQHF.

V usage is TRBV2 and J usage is TRBJ2-7, with 10 bases identical to TRBD1. The CDR3 has 14 amino acids. V shed 4 bases and J 9 bases; nucleotides not matched to a gene: 9. The germline CDR1 and CDR2 sequences are SNHLY and FYNNEI. This chain's CDR3 is CASSGVTGGMRQYF. The CDR3 DNA sequence: TGTGCCAGCAGTGGGGTGACAGGGGGCATGAGGCAGTACTTC.

This chain links TRBV4-3 with TRBJ2-7; no reliable D call. The germline gives CDR1 LGHNA, CDR2 YSLEER. V lost 3 bases, J lost 6 bases, and 15 bases lay in between. The CDR3 is 14 residues long. The CDR3 bases are TGCGCCAGCAGCCAGCCTCCCATTAGCCGCGAGCAGTACTTC. Its protein is CASSQPPISREQYF.

This clonotype was detected a few times. The rearrangement joins TRBV5-1 to TRBJ2-7, with 7 bases lining up with TRBD1. Per the germline V gene, CDR1 is SGHRS and CDR2 is YFSETQ. The CDR3 is made up of 14 amino acids. Losses at the gene ends were 0 bases for V and 3 bases for J; bases not matched to a gene: 3. The CDR3 region has the DNA TGCGCCAGCAGCTTGGCAGGGGGATTCTACGAGCAGTACTTC. This sequence encodes CASSLAGGFYEQYF.

A remark on this clonotype: A junction boundary mismatches the germline segment, possibly from a read error. This chain links TRBV7-9 with TRBJ2-7; 7 bases are shared with TRBD2. The germline V gene encodes CDR1 SEHNR and CDR2 FQNEAQ (reference sequence). The CDR3 is 14 residues long. The chain's CDR3 is CASSQGLVHYEQYF. As DNA, the CDR3 is TGCGCCAGCAGCCAAGGACTAGTGCACTACGAGCAGTACTTC.

The table lists this clonotype with many counts. The rearrangement joins TRBV7-2 to TRBJ2-2; D not certain. This CDR3 is 11 amino acids long. From germline, CDR1 is SGHTA and CDR2 FQGNSA. V was shortened by 5 bases and J by 7 bases, with 5 bases between the two germline ends. CDR3 loop: CASSRYGELFF. CDR3 DNA: TGTGCCAGCAGCCGGTACGGGGAGCTGTTTTTT.

Points on this clonotype: A much larger clone sits a single nucleotide away, making a read error possible. This chain uses TRBV10-2 with TRBJ2-5; TRBD2 agrees at 8 bases. The CDR3 runs to 13 residues. The J segment lost 5 bases and the V segment lost 10 bases, leaving 9 bases of the junction unmatched. CDR1 WSHSY and CDR2 SAAADI come from the germline V gene. The CDR3 is CAIRGLVSETQYF. The CDR3 region has the DNA TGCGCCATCAGGGGACTAGTTTCGGAGACCCAGTACTTC.

On this clonotype itself: One base away lies a much larger clone, so this may be a sequencing read error. V gene TRBV24-1 combines with J gene TRBJ2-5; TRBD2 matches 7 bases. Germline CDR1 is KGHDR and CDR2 is SFDVKD. CDR3 length equals 13 residues. The CDR3 sequence is CSTSAGTGETQYF. CDR3 nucleotide sequence: TGTTCCACCTCAGCGGGGACGGGTGAGACCCAGTACTTC.

This clonotype was counted at least ten times. The V gene is TRBV10-3, the J gene TRBJ2-7; TRBD2 might be the D (5 bases). The CDR3 is 16 residues long. V lost 0 bases to trimming and J lost 3 bases, with 15 bases between them. CDR1 and CDR2 (germline): ENHRY, SYGVKD. As DNA, the CDR3 is TGTGCCATCAGTGAGTCGTTGGGAGAGGGCGTCTACGAGCAGTACTTC. Amino acid sequence: CAISESLGEGVYEQYF.

The rearrangement links TRBV7-6 to TRBJ2-7, with 7 bases fitting TRBD1. V shed 3 bases, J shed 0 bases, and the junction held 8 bases outside the gene matches. The CDR3 length is 16 residues. Germline lookup yields CDR1 SGHVS and CDR2 FNYEAQ. CDR3 bases: TGTGCCAGCAGCTTGAATCATTGGGACAGCTCCTACGAGCAGTACTTC. It codes for CASSLNHWDSSYEQYF.

Many counts were recorded for this clonotype. The chain joins TRBV7-2 to TRBJ2-7; TRBD1 is a possible D gene (5 bases). V was clipped by 1 base and J by 1 base, with 17 bases between them. The CDR3 runs to 17 residues. Germline loops: CDR1 SGHTA, CDR2 FQGNSA. The DNA of the CDR3 is TGTGCCAGCAGCTTAGGAGCAGGGATCGATCCTTCCTACGAGCAGTACTTC. Encoded protein: CASSLGAGIDPSYEQYF. Looking up the rest from reference TRBV7-2 and TRBJ2-7 gives the full variable domain: GAGVSQSPSNKVTEKGKDVELRCDPISGHTALYWYRQSLGQGLEFLIYFQGNSAPDKSGLPSDRFSAERTGGSVSTLTIQRTQQEDSAVYLCASSLGAGIDPSYEQYFGPGTRLTVT.

In its sample, this clonotype was seen a few times. The CDR3 spells CSAATGTENEQYF. DNA of the CDR3: TGCAGTGCCGCCACCGGGACAGAAAACGAGCAGTACTTC. The chain uses TRBV20-1 and TRBJ2-7, with 7 nucleotides matching TRBD1. CDR1 and CDR2 from the germline V gene are DFQATT and SNEGSKA (reference sequence). The CDR3 extends over 13 amino acids. The junction had 10 bases not matched to a gene; V was cut back by 6 bases and J by 5 bases.

As to this clonotype: This may arise from a read error, as a much more abundant clone is one base away. V gene TRBV7-9 combines with J gene TRBJ2-5; tentative D call: TRBD1 (6 bases). CDR1 is SEHNR, CDR2 FQNEAQ, per germline (reference sequence). There are 13 residues in the CDR3. Here the CDR3 DNA reads TGTGCCACCAACAGGGAATCCGGAGAGACCCAGTGCTTC. It specifies CATNRESGETQCF.

This clonotype was seen only a few times. The rearrangement links TRBV4-1 to TRBJ1-1; D uncertain. Trimming removed 4 bases from V and 7 bases from J, with 16 bases in between. The CDR3 totals 14 residues. The germline V gene encodes CDR1 MGHRA and CDR2 YSYEKL. The DNA of the CDR3 is TGCGCCAGCAGCCCCGGAACGGCAGTGGTTGAAGCTTTCTTT. It codes for CASSPGTAVVEAFF.

The sample holds one count of this clonotype. This chain joins TRBV29-1 and TRBJ2-7, with D possibly TRBD2 on 5 matching bases. Germline-derived CDR1 and CDR2 are SQVTM and ANQGSEA. The CDR3 sequence is 12 residues long. Trimming took 8 bases from V and 2 from J, leaving 13 bases between them. CDR3: CSHEYGAYEQYF. The CDR3 bases are TGCAGCCATGAGTACGGGGCCTACGAGCAGTACTTC.

This clonotype occurred many times. The chain links TRBV2 to TRBJ1-3; D remains ambiguous. Germline values: CDR1 SNHLY, CDR2 FYNNEI. Trimming pared 5 bases from V and 1 base from J, leaving 6 bases between. The CDR3 loop spans 13 amino acids. CDR3 in amino acids: CASSRGSGNTIYF. CDR3 coding DNA: TGTGCCAGCAGTAGAGGGTCTGGAAACACCATATATTTT.